Listed here are 30 T cell receptor beta chains from one sample, sequenced in a study of blood T cell repertoires in COVID-19. Using immunoSEQ multiplex PCR, the repertoire was profiled, and TCRdb retains in-frame clones only, with some absent. The repertoire holds fewer than 110,000 clones, 75% to 90% seen once, with 10% to 15% in the top ten. The sequenced sample consisted of peripheral blood. These receptors were obtained from a human donor in a cohort sampled during active or convalescent COVID-19.

A few counts support this clone. CDR3 nucleotide sequence: TGCAGCGTTCAGGCGGACAGGGAGGGTGAAGCTTTCTTT. Residues: CSVQADREGEAFF. This sequence joins TRBV29-1 and TRBJ1-1; 8 bases match TRBD1. Germline CDR1 is SQVTM and CDR2 is ANQGSEA. V lost 5 bases, J lost 7 bases, and 9 bases stayed unmatched. There are 13 residues in the CDR3.

V is TRBV28 and J is TRBJ1-1; TRBD1 agrees at 8 bases. V shed 6 bases, J shed 4 bases, and the junction held 1 base outside the gene matches. Germline CDR1 is MDHEN and CDR2 is SYDVKM. There are 12 residues in the CDR3. The CDR3 spells CASRDRATEAFF. The CDR3 DNA follows: TGTGCCAGCAGGGACAGGGCCACTGAAGCTTTCTTT.

The chain is built from TRBV2 and TRBJ2-7; the match to TRBD1 covers 8 bases. Trimming took 6 bases from V and 9 from J; bases not matched to a gene: 7. Germline V CDR1 and CDR2: SNHLY, FYNNEI. CDR3 length: 12 residues. As DNA, the CDR3 is TGTGCCAGCAGCTTACAGGGGGGTAGGCAGTACTTC. Its protein product is CASSLQGGRQYF.

Only a few counts were recorded for this clone. This sequence joins TRBV7-2 and TRBJ1-2, with D perhaps matching TRBD1 (6 bases). Between the trimmed V and J ends, which lost 5 bases and 3 bases, there was a span of 10 bases. This CDR3 spans 13 amino acids. The V gene's germline CDR1 is SGHTA and CDR2 FQGNSA. The CDR3 region is CASSPDRDYGYTF. In DNA, the CDR3 is TGTGCCAGCAGCCCGGACAGAGACTATGGCTACACCTTC.

This clone was detected only a few times. This chain uses TRBV7-2 with TRBJ1-1; TRBD1 agrees at 7 bases. Germline assignment: CDR1 SGHTA and CDR2 FQGNSA. With 5 bases clipped from V and 4 bases from J, the junction kept 7 bases outside the gene matches. CDR3 length: 14 residues. The CDR3 region is CASSLTGAGTEAFF. The CDR3 DNA reads TGTGCCAGCAGCCTAACAGGGGCGGGCACTGAAGCTTTCTTT. Together with reference TRBV7-2 and TRBJ1-1, the CDR3 gives the full variable domain: GAGVSQSPSNKVTEKGKDVELRCDPISGHTALYWYRQSLGQGLEFLIYFQGNSAPDKSGLPSDRFSAERTGGSVSTLTIQRTQQEDSAVYLCASSLTGAGTEAFFGQGTRLTVV.

This clone is a singleton in its sample. The V and J genes are TRBV6-5 and TRBJ1-2; 11 bases agree with TRBD1. The CDR3 loop spans 14 amino acids. CDR1 MNHEY and CDR2 SVGAGI come from the germline V gene. Trimming removed 9 bases from V and 6 bases from J; junction bases left unmatched: 9. In DNA, the CDR3 is TGTGCCAGTCTTAAAGGGACAGGGGGGGATGGCTACACCTTC. It specifies CASLKGTGGDGYTF.

J is TRBJ1-3 and V is TRBV2; D is unresolved. Trimming shortened V by 5 bases and J by 1 base, and 15 bases separated the two germline ends. The CDR3 is made up of 16 amino acids. In germline, CDR1 is SNHLY, CDR2 FYNNEI. The CDR3 loop is CASSPTDPTSGNTIYF. The CDR3 nucleotides are TGTGCCAGCAGTCCCACCGACCCGACATCTGGAAACACCATATATTTT.

J is TRBJ1-2 and V is TRBV24-1; unclear D gene. The CDR3 totals 13 residues. Germline V gives CDR1 KGHDR, CDR2 SFDVKD. The V gene lost 3 bases and the J gene lost 2 bases, with 6 bases spanning the gap. CDR3 loop: CATSDQVNYGYTF. The CDR3 DNA follows: TGTGCCACCAGTGATCAGGTGAACTATGGCTACACCTTC.

This rearrangement joins TRBV5-4 to TRBJ2-3; 10 bases are a match to TRBD2. The CDR3 runs 16 residues. The germline V gene has CDR1 SGHNT and CDR2 YYREEE (reference sequence). Unmatched junction bases numbered 7, after V lost 4 bases and J lost 2 bases. The CDR3 DNA sequence: TGTGCCAGCAGCCCGGGACTAGCGCGGGTCACAGATACGCAGTATTTT. Translated, it gives CASSPGLARVTDTQYF.

This clone has a count of ten or more. The V and J genes are TRBV28 and TRBJ1-4; D is uncertain. Trimming took off 6 bases at V and 3 bases at J, with 14 bases between the two ends. Germline V gene sequence: CDR1 MDHEN, CDR2 SYDVKM. This CDR3 is 15 amino acids long. The CDR3 loop is CASSPPSAPNEKLFF. CDR3 coding DNA: TGTGCCAGCAGCCCCCCCAGTGCCCCTAATGAAAAACTGTTTTTT.

The J gene is TRBJ2-2, the V gene TRBV7-9, with D perhaps matching TRBD2 (6 bases). Between the trimmed V and J ends, which lost 1 base and 3 bases, there was a span of 9 bases. Germline V CDR1 and CDR2: SEHNR, FQNEAQ (reference sequence). The length of the CDR3 is 15 residues. CDR3 sequence reads: CASSLGGLDTGELFF. Written as DNA, the CDR3 is TGTGCCAGCAGCTTAGGGGGACTGGACACCGGGGAGCTGTTTTTT.

This chain connects TRBV18 to TRBJ1-2; D not resolved. Trimming cost V 4 bases and J 5 bases, with 11 bases left between them. The CDR3 runs 13 residues. Germline CDR1 reads KGHSH; CDR2 reads LQKENI. The DNA of the CDR3 is TGTGCCAGCTCACAGACTTCCGGGTATGGCTACACCTTC. Amino acids: CASSQTSGYGYTF.

The V call is TRBV30, the J call TRBJ1-2; maybe TRBD1 (6 bases). The CDR3 is made up of 13 amino acids. Germline V gives CDR1 GTSNPN, CDR2 SVGIG (reference sequence). Trimming removed 5 bases from V and 7 bases from J, with 17 bases in between. The CDR3 nucleotides read TGTGCCTGGGGGAACAGGGCCACCGGTGGCTACACCTTC. Protein: CAWGNRATGGYTF.

This clone is a singleton in its sample. J is TRBJ1-2 and V is TRBV7-8, with D possibly being TRBD1 (6 bases). The CDR3 is 15 amino acids. The germline V gene encodes CDR1 SGHVS and CDR2 FQNEAQ. With 5 bases removed from V and 3 bases from J, the gap between germline ends came to 16 bases. The CDR3 DNA sequence: TGTGCCAGCAGCCGCAGGGGATTAGGGGACTATGGCTACACCTTC. Its protein product is CASSRRGLGDYGYTF.

The V call is TRBV5-6, the J call TRBJ1-5; 7 nucleotides match TRBD1. The J segment lost 5 bases and the V segment lost 0 bases, leaving 8 bases of the junction unmatched. CDR3 length equals 16 residues. From germline, CDR1 is SGHDT and CDR2 YYEEEE. The DNA for the CDR3 is TGTGCCAGCAGCTTGGCCGGGGGACAGCAGTATCAGCCCCAGCATTTT. As protein: CASSLAGGQQYQPQHF.

The chain has TRBV7-6 and TRBJ1-1; 7 positions agree with TRBD1. There are 16 residues in the CDR3. Trimming cost V 5 bases and J 1 base; bases outside gene matches: 10. Germline assignment: CDR1 SGHVS and CDR2 FNYEAQ. The CDR3 sequence is CASSPRRTGSNTEAFF. Here the CDR3 DNA reads TGTGCCAGCAGCCCCCGAAGGACAGGTTCGAACACTGAAGCTTTCTTT.

CDR3 in DNA: TGTGCCAGTCGAGAGGGACAGGGTTCCTACAATGAGCAGTTCTTC. Encoded protein: CASREGQGSYNEQFF. The V and J genes are TRBV6-5 and TRBJ2-1; 9 bases map to TRBD1. Germline V gene data show CDR1 as MNHEY and CDR2 as SVGAGI. The junction had 7 bases not matched to a gene; V was cut back by 9 bases and J by 1 base. The CDR3 length is 15 residues.

The chain carries TRBV2 and TRBJ1-5; TRBD1 might be the D (6 bases). The V and J ends lost 9 bases and 0 bases respectively, with 15 bases between them. This CDR3 spans 15 amino acids. Germline V gene lookup returns CDR1 SNHLY and CDR2 FYNNEI. The CDR3: CASTGQTYSNQPQHF. Here the CDR3 DNA reads TGTGCCAGTACGGGACAAACTTATAGCAATCAGCCCCAGCATTTT.

J is TRBJ2-1 and V is TRBV7-6; tentatively, D is TRBD2 (5 bases). The V end lost 2 bases, the J end lost 0 bases, and 8 bases lay between the germline ends. This CDR3 has 15 residues. Germline values: CDR1 SGHVS, CDR2 FNYEAQ. The CDR3 DNA reads TGTGCCAGCAGCTTATCGGGAAGCTCCTACAATGAGCAGTTCTTC. Translating gives CASSLSGSSYNEQFF.

This chain links TRBV6-2 or TRBV6-3 with TRBJ1-1; the D gene is possibly TRBD1 (6 bases). V lost 5 bases to trimming and J lost 1 base, with 11 bases between them. The CDR3 covers 14 residues. Germline CDR1 is MNHEY and CDR2 is SVGEGT. Here the CDR3 reads CASSRRGGNTEAFF. CDR3 sequence (DNA): TGTGCCAGCAGTCGAAGGGGGGGGAACACTGAAGCTTTCTTT.

This chain uses TRBV5-1 with TRBJ1-1; possible D gene TRBD1, 6 bases. The CDR3 covers 14 residues. Germline V gene sequence: CDR1 SGHRS, CDR2 YFSETQ. Trimming removed 5 bases at V and 7 bases at J, with 18 bases between. DNA of the CDR3: TGCGCCAGCAGTACCTCGGGGGGCGAGAGTGAAGCTTTCTTT. Translated: CASSTSGGESEAFF.

The V call is TRBV12-3 or TRBV12-4, the J call TRBJ1-1; TRBD1 is a possible D gene (6 bases). The CDR3 is 11 amino acids. V lost 5 bases and J lost 12, with 13 bases in between. The CDR3 loop is CASSPGHYPFF. The CDR3 DNA sequence: TGTGCCAGCAGTCCGGGACACTATCCTTTCTTT.

The gene calls are TRBV7-2 and TRBJ2-5, with D tentatively TRBD1 (6 bases). V was cut by 3 bases and J by 2 bases, with 25 bases left in between. The CDR3 is 19 amino acids. CDR1 and CDR2 from the germline V gene are SGHTA and FQGNSA. The CDR3 sequence: CASSFILAWSGDDQETQYF. As DNA, the CDR3 is TGTGCCAGCAGCTTCATACTGGCCTGGTCAGGGGATGATCAAGAGACCCAGTACTTC.

This sequence joins TRBV5-1 and TRBJ1-2, with TRBD1 identical over 10 bases. The V gene's germline CDR1 is SGHRS and CDR2 YFSETQ. Losses at the gene ends were 5 bases for V and 4 bases for J; bases not matched to a gene: 8. The CDR3 contains 15 residues. Here the CDR3 DNA reads TGCGCCAGCAGGGCCGGGACAGGGGACTTCTATGGCTACACCTTC. Translating gives CASRAGTGDFYGYTF.

J is TRBJ2-1 and V is TRBV7-7; 16 bases match TRBD2. The CDR3 has 19 amino acids. Losses at the gene ends were 2 bases for V and 6 bases for J; bases not matched to a gene: 10. Germline assignment: CDR1 SSHAT and CDR2 FNYEAQ (reference sequence). The CDR3 loop is CASSLFGTSGGGPSNEQFF. The DNA of the CDR3 is TGTGCCAGCAGCTTATTTGGGACTAGCGGGGGGGGCCCATCCAATGAGCAGTTCTTC.

The J gene is TRBJ2-3, the V gene TRBV24-1; 8 bases line up with TRBD2. The CDR3 runs to 16 residues. V gave up 3 bases and J gave up 5 bases; unmatched junction bases: 9. The V gene's germline CDR1 is KGHDR and CDR2 SFDVKD. CDR3 amino acids: CATSDGGRGVGDTQYF. CDR3 nucleotide sequence: TGTGCCACCAGTGATGGTGGGCGGGGGGTCGGAGATACGCAGTATTTT.

The V call is TRBV30, the J call TRBJ1-2; 8 bases agree with TRBD1. The CDR3 totals 14 residues. The V and J ends lost 1 base and 6 bases, in that order; junction bases with no gene match: 7. Per the germline V gene, CDR1 is GTSNPN and CDR2 is SVGIG (reference sequence). The CDR3 region has the DNA TGTGCCTGGAGTGCCGGGACAGGATCTAATGGCTACACCTTC. Translating gives CAWSAGTGSNGYTF.

The chain couples TRBV19 to TRBJ1-1; no firm D call. Trimming shortened V by 1 base and J by 5 bases, and 11 bases separated the two germline ends. Germline V gives CDR1 LNHDA, CDR2 SQIVND (reference sequence). The CDR3 length is 14 residues. The CDR3 coding sequence is TGTGCCAGTAGTATAGGATTACGGAGGACTGAAGCTTTCTTT. It is translated as CASSIGLRRTEAFF. Looking up the rest from reference TRBV19 and TRBJ1-1 gives the full variable domain: DGGITQSPKYLFRKEGQNVTLSCEQNLNHDAMYWYRQDPGQGLRLIYYSQIVNDFQKGDIAEGYSVSREKKESFPLTVTSAQKNPTAFYLCASSIGLRRTEAFFGQGTRLTVV.

This clone was seen more than once but under ten times. The junction departs from germline at one end; a sequencing error may be responsible. This rearrangement joins TRBV2 to TRBJ1-5; D may be TRBD1 (6 bases). The V gene's germline CDR1 is SNHLY and CDR2 FYNNEI. The CDR3 contains 15 residues. The CDR3 DNA reads as TGTGCCAGCAGTGATTTCGGCAGGGGCAACCAGCCCCAGCATTTT. It translates to CASSDFGRGNQPQHF.

V and J are TRBV16 and TRBJ2-7; D gene uncertain. Deletions cut 0 bases from V and 3 bases from J, with 15 bases between. This CDR3 is 16 amino acids long. Germline V CDR1 and CDR2: KGHSY, FQNENV. CDR3 residues: CASSQSGDPRNYEQYF. CDR3 in DNA: TGTGCCAGCAGCCAATCAGGAGACCCAAGAAACTACGAGCAGTACTTC.